A selection of T cell receptor beta chains follows, all from one sample in a study of neurological immune-mediated disorders. TCRdb ran MiXCR on the 5' RACE reads and lists one entry per CDR3 protein. The sample lists about 120,000 distinct CDR3 sequences; about 3.4% were seen once. Sequenced sample: PBMCs. All receptors derive from a woman aged 25 to 39 with multiple sclerosis. Both conserved end residues are trimmed from each CDR3. Each record gives: CDR3 length, V gene, CDR3 protein.

16,TRBV5-1,ASSPEAGYRDSNSPLH
13,TRBV5-4,ASSEGPSPLVEQY
13,TRBV20-1,SAGQTGDVWYGYT
11,TRBV5-6,ASSPGTANEAF
13,TRBV7-6,ASSFGTVHTDTQY
9,TRBV6-5,ASSGHYEQY
10,TRBV5-1,ASKDDTGELF
10,TRBV29-1,SVQMTAYEQY
10,TRBV30,AWSERVYEQY
11,TRBV7-9,ASSFHPRPEQF
12,TRBV7-7,ASSRDNSYNEQF
14,TRBV5-6,ASRASNELGLDTQY
14,TRBV21-1,ASSSGKRSGTYEQY
14,TRBV21-1,ASSVRTKENTDTQY
13,TRBV20-1,SARSSGSSSYEQY
13,TRBV7-6,ASSQTGTSLGEQY